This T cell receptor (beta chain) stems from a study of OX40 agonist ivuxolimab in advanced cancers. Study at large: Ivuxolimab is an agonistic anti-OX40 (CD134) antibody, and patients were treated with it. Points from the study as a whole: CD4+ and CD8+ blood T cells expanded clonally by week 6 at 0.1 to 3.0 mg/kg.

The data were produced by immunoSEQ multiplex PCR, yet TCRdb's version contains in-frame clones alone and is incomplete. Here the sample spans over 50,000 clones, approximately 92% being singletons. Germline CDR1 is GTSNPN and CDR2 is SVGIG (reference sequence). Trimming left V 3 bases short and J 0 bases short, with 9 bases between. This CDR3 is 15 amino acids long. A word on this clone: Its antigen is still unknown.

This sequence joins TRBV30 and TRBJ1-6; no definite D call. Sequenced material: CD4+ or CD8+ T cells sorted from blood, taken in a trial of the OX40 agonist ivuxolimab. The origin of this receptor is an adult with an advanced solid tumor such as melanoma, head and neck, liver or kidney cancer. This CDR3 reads CAWRRRVSYNSPLHF. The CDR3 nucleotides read TGTGCCTGGAGGAGGCGGGTCTCCTATAATTCACCCCTCCACTTT.